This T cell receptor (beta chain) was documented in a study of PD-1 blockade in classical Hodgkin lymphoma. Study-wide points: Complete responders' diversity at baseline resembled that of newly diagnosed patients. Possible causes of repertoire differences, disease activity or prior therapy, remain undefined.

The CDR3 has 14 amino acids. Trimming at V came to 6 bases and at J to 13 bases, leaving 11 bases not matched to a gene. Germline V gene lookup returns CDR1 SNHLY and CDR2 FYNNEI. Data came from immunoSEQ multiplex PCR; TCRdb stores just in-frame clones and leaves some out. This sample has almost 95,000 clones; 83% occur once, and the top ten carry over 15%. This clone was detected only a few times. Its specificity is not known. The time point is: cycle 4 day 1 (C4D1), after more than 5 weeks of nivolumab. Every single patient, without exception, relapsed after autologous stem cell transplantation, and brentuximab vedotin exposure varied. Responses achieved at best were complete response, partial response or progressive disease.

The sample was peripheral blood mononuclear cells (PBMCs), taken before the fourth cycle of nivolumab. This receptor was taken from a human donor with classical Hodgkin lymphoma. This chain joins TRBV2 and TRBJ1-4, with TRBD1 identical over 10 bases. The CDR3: CASRAGTGALTLFF. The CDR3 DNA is TGTGCCAGCAGAGCCGGGACAGGGGCTCTCACACTGTTTTTT.